What follows are 6 T cell receptor beta chains derived from one specimen sequenced in a study of cytomegalovirus exposure and HLA in healthy donors. Assay: immunoSEQ multiplex PCR; the TCRdb copy retains only in-frame clones and omits some. The data show some 150,000 clones, roughly 91% seen once. The material sequenced was PBMCs. All receptors come from a man between 18 and 35 years old in good health and CMV-seronegative.

The chain is built from TRBV27 and TRBJ1-3; tentative D call: TRBD1 (6 bases). The germline CDR1 and CDR2 sequences are MNHEY and SMNVEV (reference sequence). V lost 7 bases and J lost 2, with 15 bases in between. This CDR3 is 15 amino acids long. Written as DNA, the CDR3 is TGTGCCAGCACCCTGACAGGCGGAGCTGGAAACACCATATATTTT. Protein: CASTLTGGAGNTIYF.

This chain uses TRBV6-6 with TRBJ2-7, with 7 nucleotides matching TRBD1. In germline, CDR1 is MNHNY, CDR2 SVGAGI (reference sequence). The length of the CDR3 is 15 residues. Losses at the gene ends were 3 bases for V and 4 bases for J; bases not matched to a gene: 9. CDR3 in DNA: TGTGCCAGCAGTTATGTTCGGGACAGTTCTTACGAGCAGTACTTC. Protein product: CASSYVRDSSYEQYF.

The CDR3 spells CASSGTRRAYEQYF. The CDR3 DNA reads TGTGCCAGCAGCGGCACGCGGAGGGCCTACGAGCAGTACTTC. The V and J genes are TRBV11-2 and TRBJ2-7, with TRBD2 as a possible D gene (6 bases). Germline loops: CDR1 SGHAT, CDR2 FQNNGV. The CDR3 is 14 amino acids. V was shortened by 5 bases and J by 2 bases, with 13 bases between the two germline ends.

This clone has only a few counts. The CDR3 bases are TGTGCCAGCACGGAGGAAGCTAACTATGGCTACACCTTC. It specifies CASTEEANYGYTF. V is TRBV2 and J is TRBJ1-2; D ambiguous. This CDR3 is 13 amino acids long. The germline V and J ends were trimmed by 7 bases and 0 bases, with 9 bases remaining between them. Per germline, CDR1 SNHLY and CDR2 FYNNEI.

The genes are TRBV28 and TRBJ2-7; 7 nucleotides line up with TRBD1. Unmatched junction bases numbered 11, after V lost 6 bases and J lost 6 bases. The CDR3 has 14 residues. Germline V gene data show CDR1 as MDHEN and CDR2 as SYDVKM. The CDR3 here is CASRGGSSQGEQYV. Here the CDR3 DNA reads TGTGCCAGCAGAGGGGGCAGTTCCCAAGGCGAGCAGTACGTC.

The J gene is TRBJ2-3, the V gene TRBV5-1, with D possibly matching TRBD2 (6 bases). Trimming pared 7 bases from V and 7 bases from J, leaving 19 bases between. Germline assignment: CDR1 SGHRS and CDR2 YFSETQ. This CDR3 is 14 amino acids long. The CDR3 reads CASSAGLRWNTQYF. The CDR3, as DNA: TGCGCCAGCTCAGCGGGTTTGCGTTGGAATACGCAGTATTTT.